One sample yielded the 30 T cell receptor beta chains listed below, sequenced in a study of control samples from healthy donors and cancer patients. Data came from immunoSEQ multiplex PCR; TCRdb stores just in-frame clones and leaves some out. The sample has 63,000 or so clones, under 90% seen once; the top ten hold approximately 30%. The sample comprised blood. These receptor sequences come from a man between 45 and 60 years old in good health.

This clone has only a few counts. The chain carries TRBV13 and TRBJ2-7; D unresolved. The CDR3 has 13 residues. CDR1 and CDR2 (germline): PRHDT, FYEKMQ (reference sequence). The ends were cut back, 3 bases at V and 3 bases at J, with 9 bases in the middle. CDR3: CASSFLRNYEQYF. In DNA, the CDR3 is TGTGCCAGCAGCTTTTTACGGAACTACGAGCAGTACTTC.

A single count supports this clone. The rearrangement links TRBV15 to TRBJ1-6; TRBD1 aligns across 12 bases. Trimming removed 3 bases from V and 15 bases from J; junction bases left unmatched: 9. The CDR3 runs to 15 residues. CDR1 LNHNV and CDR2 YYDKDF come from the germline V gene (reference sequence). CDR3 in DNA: TGTGCCACCAGCAGGGGGACAGGGGGCGGAATTGTCCTCCACTTT. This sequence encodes CATSRGTGGGIVLHF.

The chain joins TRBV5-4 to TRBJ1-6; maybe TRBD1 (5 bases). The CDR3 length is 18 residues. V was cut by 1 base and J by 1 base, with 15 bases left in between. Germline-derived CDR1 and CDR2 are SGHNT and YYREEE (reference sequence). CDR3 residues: CASSLSKGTGSYNSPLHF. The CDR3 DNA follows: TGTGCCAGCAGCTTGAGCAAGGGGACGGGGTCCTATAATTCACCCCTCCACTTT.

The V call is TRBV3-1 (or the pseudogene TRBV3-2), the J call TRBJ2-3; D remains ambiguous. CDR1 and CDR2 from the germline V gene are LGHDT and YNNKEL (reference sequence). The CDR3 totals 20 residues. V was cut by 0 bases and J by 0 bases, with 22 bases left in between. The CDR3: CASSQDRDIVLPVSTDTQYF. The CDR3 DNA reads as TGTGCCAGCAGCCAAGACCGAGACATCGTTCTCCCTGTTAGCACAGATACGCAGTATTTT.

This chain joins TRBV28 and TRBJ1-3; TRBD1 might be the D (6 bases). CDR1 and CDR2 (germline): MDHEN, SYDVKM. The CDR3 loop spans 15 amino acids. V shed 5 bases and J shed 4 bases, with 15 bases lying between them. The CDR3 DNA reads TGTGCCAGCAGTGCCCCGGGGGCAAAAGGAAACACCATATATTTT. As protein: CASSAPGAKGNTIYF.

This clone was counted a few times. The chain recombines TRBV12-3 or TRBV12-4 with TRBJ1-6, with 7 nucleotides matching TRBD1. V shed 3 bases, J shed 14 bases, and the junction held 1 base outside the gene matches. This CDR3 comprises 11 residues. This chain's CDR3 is CASSFQGALHF. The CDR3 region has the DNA TGTGCCAGCAGTTTTCAGGGGGCCCTCCACTTT.

The CDR3 protein is CASSSAPGTGYNEQFF. DNA for the CDR3: TGTGCCAGCAGCTCGGCCCCCGGGACAGGGTACAATGAGCAGTTCTTC. This chain joins TRBV5-4 and TRBJ2-1; TRBD1 agrees at 9 bases. There are 16 residues in the CDR3. J was trimmed by 4 bases and V by 3 bases; bases with no gene match: 8. Germline V lookup: CDR1 SGHNT, CDR2 YYREEE (reference sequence).

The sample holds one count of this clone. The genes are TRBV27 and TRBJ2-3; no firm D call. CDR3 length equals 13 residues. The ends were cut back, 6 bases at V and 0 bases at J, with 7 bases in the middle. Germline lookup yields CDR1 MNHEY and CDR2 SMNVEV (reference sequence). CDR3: CASSDLSTDTQYF. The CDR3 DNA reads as TGTGCCAGCAGCGACCTTAGCACAGATACGCAGTATTTT.

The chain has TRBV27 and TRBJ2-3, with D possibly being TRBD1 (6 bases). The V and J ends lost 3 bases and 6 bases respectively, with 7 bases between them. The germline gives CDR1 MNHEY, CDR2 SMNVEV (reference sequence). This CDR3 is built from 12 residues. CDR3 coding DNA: TGTGCCAGCAGTTTTAGGGGGGATACGCAGTATTTT. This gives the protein CASSFRGDTQYF.

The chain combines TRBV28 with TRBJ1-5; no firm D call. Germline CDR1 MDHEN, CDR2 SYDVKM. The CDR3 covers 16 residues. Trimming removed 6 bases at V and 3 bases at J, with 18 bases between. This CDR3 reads CASSRPRILFNQPQHF. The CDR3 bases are TGTGCCAGCAGCCGTCCGCGAATCCTTTTCAATCAGCCCCAGCATTTT.

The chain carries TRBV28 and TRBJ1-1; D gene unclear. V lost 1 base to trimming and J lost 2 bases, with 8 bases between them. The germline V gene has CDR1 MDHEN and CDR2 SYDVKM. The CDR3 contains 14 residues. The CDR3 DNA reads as TGTGCCAGCAGTTTATACGCAGGAAACACTGAAGCTTTCTTT. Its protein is CASSLYAGNTEAFF.

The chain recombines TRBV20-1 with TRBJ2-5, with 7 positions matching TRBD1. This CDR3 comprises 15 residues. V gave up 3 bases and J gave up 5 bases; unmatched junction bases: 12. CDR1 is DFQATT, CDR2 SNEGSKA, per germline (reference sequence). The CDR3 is CSASPDRDEGETQYF. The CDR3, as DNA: TGCAGTGCTAGTCCCGACAGGGATGAGGGGGAGACCCAGTACTTC.

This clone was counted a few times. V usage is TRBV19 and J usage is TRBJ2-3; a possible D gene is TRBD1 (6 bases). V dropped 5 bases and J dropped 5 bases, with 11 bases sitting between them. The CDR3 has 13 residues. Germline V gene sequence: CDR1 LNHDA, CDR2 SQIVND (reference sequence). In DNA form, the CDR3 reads TGTGCCAGTAGTGGAAGGACAGAAGATACGCAGTATTTT. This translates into CASSGRTEDTQYF.

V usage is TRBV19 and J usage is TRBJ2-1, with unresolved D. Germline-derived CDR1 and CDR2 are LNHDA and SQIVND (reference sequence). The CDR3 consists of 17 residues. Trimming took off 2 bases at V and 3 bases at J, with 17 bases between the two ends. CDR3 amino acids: CASSIQDHVLIYNEQFF. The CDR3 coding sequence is TGTGCCAGTAGTATACAGGACCATGTTCTTATCTACAATGAGCAGTTCTTC.

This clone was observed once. For the CDR3, the DNA is TGTGCCAGCAGCTTAAGTTCGCAAGCGGAGACCCAGTACTTC. Translated, it gives CASSLSSQAETQYF. The chain employs TRBV11-3 and TRBJ2-5, with D hard to call. Germline V gene data show CDR1 as SGHNT and CDR2 as YENEEA. The CDR3 length is 14 residues. The ends were cut back, 2 bases at V and 5 bases at J, with 12 bases in the middle.

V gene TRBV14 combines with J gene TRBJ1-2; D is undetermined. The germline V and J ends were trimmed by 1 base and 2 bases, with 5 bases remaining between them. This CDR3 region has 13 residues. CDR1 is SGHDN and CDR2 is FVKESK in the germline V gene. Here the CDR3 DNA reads TGTGCCAGCAGCCAAGGCGGGAACTATGGCTACACCTTC. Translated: CASSQGGNYGYTF.

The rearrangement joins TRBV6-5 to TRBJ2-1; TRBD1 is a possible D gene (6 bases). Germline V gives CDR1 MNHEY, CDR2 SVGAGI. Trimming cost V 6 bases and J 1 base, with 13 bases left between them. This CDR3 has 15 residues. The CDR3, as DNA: TGTGCCAGCAGCGCAGCAGGGGAATCCTACAATGAGCAGTTCTTC. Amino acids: CASSAAGESYNEQFF.

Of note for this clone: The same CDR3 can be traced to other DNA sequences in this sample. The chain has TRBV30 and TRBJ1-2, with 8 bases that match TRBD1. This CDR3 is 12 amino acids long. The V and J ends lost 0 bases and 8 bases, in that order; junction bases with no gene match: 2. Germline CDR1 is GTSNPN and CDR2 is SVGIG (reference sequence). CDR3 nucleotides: TGTGCCTGGAGTGTCCCAGGGGGCGGCTACACCTTC. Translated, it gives CAWSVPGGGYTF.

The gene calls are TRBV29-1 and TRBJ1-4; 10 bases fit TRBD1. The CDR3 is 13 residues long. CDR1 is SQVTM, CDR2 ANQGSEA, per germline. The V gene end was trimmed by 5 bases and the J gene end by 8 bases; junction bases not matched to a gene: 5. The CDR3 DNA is TGCAGCGTTCGACAGGGGGCGGGAGAAAAACTGTTTTTT. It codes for CSVRQGAGEKLFF.

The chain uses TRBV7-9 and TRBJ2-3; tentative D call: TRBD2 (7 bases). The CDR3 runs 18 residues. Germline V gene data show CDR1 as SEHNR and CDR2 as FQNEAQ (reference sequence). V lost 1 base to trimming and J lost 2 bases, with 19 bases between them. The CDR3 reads CASSLGAGALLATDTQYF. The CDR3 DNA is TGTGCCAGCAGCTTAGGGGCGGGGGCCCTACTAGCCACAGATACGCAGTATTTT. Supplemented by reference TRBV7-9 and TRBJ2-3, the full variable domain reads DTGVSQNPRHKITKRGQNVTFRCDPISEHNRLYWYRQTLGQGPEFLTYFQNEAQLEKSRLLSDRFSAERPKGSFSTLEIQRTEQGDSAMYLCASSLGAGALLATDTQYFGPGTRLTVL.

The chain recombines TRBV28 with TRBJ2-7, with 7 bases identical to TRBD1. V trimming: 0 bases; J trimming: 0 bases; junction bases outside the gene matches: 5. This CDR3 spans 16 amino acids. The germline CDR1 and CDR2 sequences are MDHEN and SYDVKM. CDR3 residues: CASSLWSGGTSYEQYF. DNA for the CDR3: TGTGCCAGCAGTTTATGGTCAGGGGGAACCTCCTACGAGCAGTACTTC.

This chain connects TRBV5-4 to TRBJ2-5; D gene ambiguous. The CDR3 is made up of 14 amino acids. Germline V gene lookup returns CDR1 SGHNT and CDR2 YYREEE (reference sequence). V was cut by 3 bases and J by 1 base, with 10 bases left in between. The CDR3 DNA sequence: TGTGCCAGCAGCTCTAGGAGACTCCAAGAGACCCAGTACTTC. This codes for CASSSRRLQETQYF.

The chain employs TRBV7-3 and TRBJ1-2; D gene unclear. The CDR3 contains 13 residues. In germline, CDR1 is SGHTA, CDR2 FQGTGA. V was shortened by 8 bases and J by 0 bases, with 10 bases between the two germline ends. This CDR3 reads CASGNSANYGYTF. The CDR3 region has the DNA TGTGCCAGCGGGAATTCAGCTAACTATGGCTACACCTTC.

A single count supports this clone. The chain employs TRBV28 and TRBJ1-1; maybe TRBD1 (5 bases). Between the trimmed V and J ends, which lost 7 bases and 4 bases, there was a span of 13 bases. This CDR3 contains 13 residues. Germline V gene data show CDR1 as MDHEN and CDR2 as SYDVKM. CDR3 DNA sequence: TGTGCCAGCAACGACTACGGGACCACTGAAGCTTTCTTT. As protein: CASNDYGTTEAFF.

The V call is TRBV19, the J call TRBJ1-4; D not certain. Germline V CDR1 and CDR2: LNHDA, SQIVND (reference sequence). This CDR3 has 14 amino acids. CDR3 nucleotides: TGTGTCTCAAAAAACACTGCAACTAATGAAAAACTGTTTTTT. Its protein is CVSKNTATNEKLFF.

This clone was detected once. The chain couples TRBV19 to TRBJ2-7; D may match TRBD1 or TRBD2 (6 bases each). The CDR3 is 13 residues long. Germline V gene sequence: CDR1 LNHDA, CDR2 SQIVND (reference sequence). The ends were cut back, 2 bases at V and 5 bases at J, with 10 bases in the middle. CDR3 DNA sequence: TGTGCCAGTAGTATACGGGGGCCAGACGAGCAGTACTTC. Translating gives CASSIRGPDEQYF.

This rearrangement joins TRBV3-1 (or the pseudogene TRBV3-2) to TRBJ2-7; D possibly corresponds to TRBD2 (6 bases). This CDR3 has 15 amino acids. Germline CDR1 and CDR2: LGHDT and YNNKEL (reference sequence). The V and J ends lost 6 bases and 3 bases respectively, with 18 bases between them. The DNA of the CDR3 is TGTGCCAGCAGTCAATCCAGACGGAGGGGCTACGAGCAGTACTTC. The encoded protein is CASSQSRRRGYEQYF.

CDR3 sequence reads: CASSKGKYYEQYF. CDR3 sequence (DNA): TGTGCCAGCAGCAAGGGAAAGTACTACGAGCAGTACTTC. The J gene is TRBJ2-7, the V gene TRBV28, with D unresolved. Deletions cut 6 bases from V and 3 bases from J, with 12 bases between. The CDR3 extends over 13 amino acids. CDR1 MDHEN and CDR2 SYDVKM come from the germline V gene. Based on the CDR3 plus reference TRBV28 and TRBJ2-7, the full variable domain is DVKVTQSSRYLVKRTGEKVFLECVQDMDHENMFWYRQDPGLGLRLIYFSYDVKMKEKGDIPEGYSVSREKKERFSLILESASTNQTSMYLCASSKGKYYEQYFGPGTRLTVT.

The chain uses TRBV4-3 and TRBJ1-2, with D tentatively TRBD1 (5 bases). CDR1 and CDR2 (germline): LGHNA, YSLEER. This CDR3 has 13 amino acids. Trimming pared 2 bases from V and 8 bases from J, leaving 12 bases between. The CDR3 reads CASSQIRAGGYTF. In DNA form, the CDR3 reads TGCGCCAGCAGCCAAATCAGGGCGGGAGGCTACACCTTC.

The chain's CDR3 is CASGLTDSPLHF. CDR3 DNA: TGTGCCAGCGGATTAACAGATTCACCCCTCCACTTT. This sequence joins TRBV12-3 or TRBV12-4 and TRBJ1-6; D remains unclear. This CDR3 has 12 amino acids. Trimming removed 8 bases at V and 8 bases at J, with 10 bases between.